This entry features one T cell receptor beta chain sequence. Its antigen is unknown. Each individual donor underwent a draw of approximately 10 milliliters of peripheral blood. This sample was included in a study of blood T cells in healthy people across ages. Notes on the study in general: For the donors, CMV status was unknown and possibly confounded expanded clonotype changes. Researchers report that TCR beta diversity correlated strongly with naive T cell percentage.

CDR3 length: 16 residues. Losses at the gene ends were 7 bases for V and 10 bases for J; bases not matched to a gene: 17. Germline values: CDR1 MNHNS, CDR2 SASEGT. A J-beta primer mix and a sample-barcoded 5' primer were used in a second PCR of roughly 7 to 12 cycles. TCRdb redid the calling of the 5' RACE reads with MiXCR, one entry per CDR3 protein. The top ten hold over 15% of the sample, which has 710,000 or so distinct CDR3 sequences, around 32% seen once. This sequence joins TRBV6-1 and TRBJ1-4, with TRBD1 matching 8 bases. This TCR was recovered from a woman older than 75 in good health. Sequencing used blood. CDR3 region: CASNDRGLGPDGKLFF. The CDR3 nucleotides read TGTGCCAGCAATGACAGGGGCCTAGGCCCGGACGGAAAACTGTTTTTT.